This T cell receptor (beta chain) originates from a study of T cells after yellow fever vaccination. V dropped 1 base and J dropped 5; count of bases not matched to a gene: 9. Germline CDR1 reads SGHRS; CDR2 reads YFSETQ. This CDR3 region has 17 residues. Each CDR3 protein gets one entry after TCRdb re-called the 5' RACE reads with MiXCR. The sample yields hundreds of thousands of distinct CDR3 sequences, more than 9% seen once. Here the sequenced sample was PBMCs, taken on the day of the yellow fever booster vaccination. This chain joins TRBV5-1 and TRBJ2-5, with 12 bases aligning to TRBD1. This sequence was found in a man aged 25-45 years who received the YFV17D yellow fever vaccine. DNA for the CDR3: TGCGCCAGCAGCTTGCTCGCCGGGACAGGGGGCCGGGAGACCCAGTACTTC. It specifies CASSLLAGTGGRETQYF.